The 17 T cell receptor beta chains given below trace back to one sample, sequenced in a study of cytomegalovirus exposure and HLA in healthy donors. Vbeta (60) and Jbeta (13) primers were used in the PCR. This table comes from immunoSEQ multiplex PCR, and its TCRdb copy is limited to in-frame clones, with some not included. The data contain 150,000 to 200,000 clones, around 82% of them seen just once; the ten biggest clones take up about 0.25%. The sequenced material came from PBMCs. These receptors were obtained from a boy younger than 18 in good health and CMV-seronegative.

This chain connects TRBV27 to TRBJ1-2; the match to TRBD1 covers 7 bases. V lost 3 bases and J lost 0; bases outside the gene matches: 1. The germline CDR1 and CDR2 sequences are MNHEY and SMNVEV (reference sequence). The CDR3 runs 14 residues. CDR3 sequence: CASSFQGANYGYTF. The CDR3 DNA reads TGTGCCAGCAGTTTTCAGGGGGCTAACTATGGCTACACCTTC.

The CDR3, as DNA: TGTGCCACCGCCCGGGACAGCCAAGAGACCCAGTACTTC. Protein: CATARDSQETQYF. The V and J genes are TRBV2 and TRBJ2-5, with 7 bases lining up with TRBD1. From germline, CDR1 is SNHLY and CDR2 FYNNEI. The CDR3 is made up of 13 amino acids. The trim removed 10 bases at V and 1 base at J, leaving 6 bases unmatched. Drawing the rest from reference TRBV2 and TRBJ2-5, the complete variable domain is EPEVTQTPSHQVTQMGQEVILRCVPISNHLYFYWYRQILGQKVEFLVSFYNNEISEKSEIFDDQFSVERPDGSNFTLKIRSTKLEDSAMYFCATARDSQETQYFGPGTRLLVL.

The rearrangement uses TRBV15 and TRBJ2-5; TRBD2 might be the D (6 bases). This CDR3 region has 15 residues. Trimming took off 5 bases at V and 2 bases at J, with 15 bases between the two ends. Germline V gene lookup returns CDR1 LNHNV and CDR2 YYDKDF (reference sequence). The DNA of the CDR3 is TGTGCCACCAGCCCCAAGGAGGGGCCTCAAGAGACCCAGTACTTC. Translation: CATSPKEGPQETQYF.

The rearrangement uses TRBV4-3 and TRBJ2-7, with 7 bases aligning to TRBD1. The junction had 9 bases not matched to a gene; V was cut back by 0 bases and J by 4 bases. Germline V gene lookup returns CDR1 LGHNA and CDR2 YSLEER. The CDR3 extends over 16 amino acids. CDR3 in amino acids: CASSQESAGGGYEQYF. The CDR3 nucleotides read TGCGCCAGCAGCCAAGAGTCTGCAGGGGGTGGGTACGAGCAGTACTTC.

This clone appeared a few times. This chain links TRBV30 with TRBJ1-3, with D perhaps matching TRBD1 (6 bases). Germline V gene sequence: CDR1 GTSNPN, CDR2 SVGIG (reference sequence). V dropped 0 bases and J dropped 1 base, with 13 bases sitting between them. The CDR3 length is 16 residues. In nucleotides, the CDR3 is TGTGCCTGGAGTGTACGAGGGGGTCCATCTGGAAACACCATATATTTT. Its protein is CAWSVRGGPSGNTIYF.

The chain links TRBV7-8 to TRBJ2-3; the match to TRBD2 covers 12 bases. The length of the CDR3 is 20 residues. Germline V gene sequence: CDR1 SGHVS, CDR2 FQNEAQ. Trimming took 5 bases from V and 0 from J; bases not matched to a gene: 15. CDR3 DNA: TGTGCCAGCAGCCTCAAAGGAGCAGGACTAGCGGGGAGAAGCACAGATACGCAGTATTTT. Translated: CASSLKGAGLAGRSTDTQYF.

This chain links TRBV5-4 with TRBJ1-1, with a weak D call TRBD1 (6 bases). Trimming removed 4 bases from V and 4 bases from J, with 17 bases in between. The length of the CDR3 is 15 residues. In germline, CDR1 is SGHNT, CDR2 YYREEE (reference sequence). CDR3 in amino acids: CASSANYGGPTEAFF. The CDR3 DNA sequence: TGTGCCAGCAGCGCCAATTATGGGGGCCCCACTGAAGCTTTCTTT.

About this clone: At the DNA level, this CDR3 is encoded by other sequences in the same sample as well. The chain couples TRBV6-5 to TRBJ2-7; a possible D gene is TRBD2 (6 bases). The germline V gene has CDR1 MNHEY and CDR2 SVGAGI. V was pared by 0 bases and J by 4 bases, with 13 bases between. The length of the CDR3 is 15 residues. CDR3 nucleotide sequence: TGTGCCAGCAGTTACTCAAGGGGCCTAGCGTACGAGCAGTACTTC. This translates into CASSYSRGLAYEQYF.

The V call is TRBV2, the J call TRBJ1-1, with 7 nucleotides matching TRBD1. Germline-derived CDR1 and CDR2 are SNHLY and FYNNEI. V was pared by 3 bases and J by 9 bases, with 10 bases of the junction left unmatched. CDR3 length: 14 residues. CDR3 in amino acids: CASSESGTVRQAFF. CDR3 DNA sequence: TGTGCCAGCAGTGAGTCCGGGACAGTACGTCAAGCTTTCTTT.

This sequence joins TRBV27 and TRBJ1-1, with D maybe TRBD1 (5 bases). Trimming pared 2 bases from V and 6 bases from J, leaving 10 bases between. This CDR3 has 13 residues. Germline V lookup: CDR1 MNHEY, CDR2 SMNVEV (reference sequence). In nucleotides, the CDR3 is TGTGCCAGCAGTTTAGTGAGGGACTCTGAAGCTTTCTTT. As protein: CASSLVRDSEAFF.

The chain is built from TRBV6-5 and TRBJ1-4, with 7 positions matching TRBD1. The J segment lost 4 bases and the V segment lost 1 base, leaving 6 bases of the junction unmatched. CDR1 is MNHEY, CDR2 SVGAGI, per germline. The CDR3 covers 16 residues. CDR3 DNA: TGTGCCAGCAGTTACTGGGACAGACATGGTAATGAAAAACTGTTTTTT. This gives the protein CASSYWDRHGNEKLFF.

The chain joins TRBV29-1 to TRBJ2-7, with TRBD1 identical over 10 bases. The CDR3 is 16 amino acids. Germline CDR1 and CDR2: SQVTM and ANQGSEA. V gave up 4 bases and J gave up 4 bases; unmatched junction bases: 13. The CDR3 region has the DNA TGCAGCGTTGTGGGGGTGACAGGGGGCGTCCTTTACGAGCAGTACTTC. Protein: CSVVGVTGGVLYEQYF.

This clone was observed a single time. The chain carries TRBV7-9 and TRBJ2-1; 11 bases are shared with TRBD2. Germline CDR1 is SEHNR and CDR2 is FQNEAQ (reference sequence). V shed 2 bases, J shed 6 bases, and the junction held 12 bases outside the gene matches. The CDR3 is made up of 18 amino acids. DNA of the CDR3: TGTGCCAGCAGCTTACCGAACCGACTAGCGGGATCTTGCAATGAGCAGTTCTTC. Its protein product is CASSLPNRLAGSCNEQFF. The whole variable domain, remainder taken from reference TRBV7-9 and TRBJ2-1, is DTGVSQNPRHKITKRGQNVTFRCDPISEHNRLYWYRQTLGQGPEFLTYFQNEAQLEKSRLLSDRFSAERPKGSFSTLEIQRTEQGDSAMYLCASSLPNRLAGSCNEQFFGPGTRLTVL.

The V call is TRBV5-5, the J call TRBJ2-5; TRBD2 might be the D (5 bases). Deletions cut 0 bases from V and 5 bases from J, with 8 bases between. CDR1 is SGHKS and CDR2 is YYEKEE in the germline V gene (reference sequence). There are 13 residues in the CDR3. The CDR3 coding sequence is TGTGCCAGCAGCTTGGGAGTAGCGGAGACCCAGTACTTC. Residues: CASSLGVAETQYF.

This chain links TRBV10-3 with TRBJ1-2; no firm D call. Germline V CDR1 and CDR2: ENHRY, SYGVKD. The CDR3 totals 13 residues. With 0 bases removed from V and 5 bases from J, the gap between germline ends came to 7 bases. In DNA, the CDR3 is TGTGCCATCAGTGAGTCTGGAGGGTATGGCTACACCTTC. Translating gives CAISESGGYGYTF.

The chain joins TRBV25-1 to TRBJ1-3; weak D call: TRBD1 (5 bases). This CDR3 comprises 18 residues. The ends were cut back, 1 base at V and 4 bases at J, with 20 bases in the middle. CDR1 and CDR2 (germline): MGHDK, SYGVNS. CDR3 coding DNA: TGTGCCAGCAGTGAATTATCGGGGAGGCAGGGTCCCGGAAACACCATATATTTT. The encoded protein is CASSELSGRQGPGNTIYF.

The chain employs TRBV25-1 and TRBJ2-3; 11 positions match TRBD2. CDR1 is MGHDK and CDR2 is SYGVNS in the germline V gene. This CDR3 contains 17 residues. The V segment lost 2 bases and the J segment 6 bases; nucleotides outside the gene matches: 10. The CDR3 sequence is CASSEDTSGGVLDTQYF. The CDR3 region has the DNA TGTGCCAGCAGTGAAGACACTAGCGGGGGCGTATTGGATACGCAGTATTTT.